A single sample is the source of the 4 T cell receptor beta chains below, sequenced in a study of blood T cell repertoires in COVID-19. Profiling relied on immunoSEQ multiplex PCR, and the TCRdb table lists in-frame clones only, not all of them. The table lists about 200,000 clones, 65% to 90% of them singletons. The sequencing input was PBMCs or T cells enriched from blood (not recorded which). The receptors were sampled from a man between 40 and 49 years old who had recovered from COVID-19.

CDR3 coding DNA: TGTGCCAGTGCCGAAGGGGAAAATGAAGCTTTCTTT. Its protein is CASAEGENEAFF. The chain carries TRBV7-5 and TRBJ1-1; the D segment call TRBD1 is taken from the table without a DNA check. TRBV7-5 is listed as a pseudogene. The CDR3 is made up of 12 amino acids.

The CDR3 sequence is CASSLGSGPYNEQFF. CDR3 bases: TGTGCCAGCAGCTTAGGGAGCGGGCCCTACAATGAGCAGTTCTTC. This rearrangement joins TRBV7-3 to TRBJ2-1, with TRBD2 as a possible D gene (6 bases). Germline lookup yields CDR1 SGHTA and CDR2 FQGTGA. The CDR3 contains 15 residues. The V end lost 2 bases, the J end lost 2 bases, and 10 bases lay between the germline ends.

J is TRBJ2-5 and V is TRBV28; 7 nucleotides agree with TRBD1. The CDR3 is made up of 15 amino acids. V dropped 6 bases and J dropped 5; count of bases not matched to a gene: 12. CDR1 and CDR2 from the germline V gene are MDHEN and SYDVKM. CDR3 amino acids: CASRSGTASGETQYF. DNA of the CDR3: TGTGCCAGCAGATCCGGGACAGCGAGCGGTGAGACCCAGTACTTC.

CDR3 coding DNA: TGTGCCAGCAGTTTAGCCAGGGCGAGCACTGAAGCTTTCTTT. Translated: CASSLARASTEAFF. The V call is TRBV27, the J call TRBJ1-1; maybe TRBD1 (5 bases). The germline gives CDR1 MNHEY, CDR2 SMNVEV (reference sequence). The CDR3 spans 14 residues. V was clipped by 2 bases and J by 4 bases, with 11 bases between them.